What follows are 21 T cell receptor beta chains derived from one specimen sequenced in a study of Graves' ophthalmopathy and Graves' hyperthyroidism. Amplified material comprised TCR beta CDR3 regions derived from RNA transcripts. The authors performed first-round RT-PCR with HTBI primers and then a second-round multiplex PCR. TCRdb fed the multiplex PCR reads into MiXCR, producing one record per CDR3 protein. The table has hundreds of thousands of distinct CDR3 sequences, approximately 14% seen once. Sequences were obtained from blood. These receptors were obtained from a woman aged 30 to 39 with Graves' ophthalmopathy.

In this sample, this clonotype turned up a few times. J is TRBJ1-3 and V is TRBV30; TRBD1 might be the D (6 bases). The CDR3 covers 15 residues. With 4 bases removed from V and 2 bases from J, the gap between germline ends came to 15 bases. The V gene's germline CDR1 is GTSNPN and CDR2 SVGIG (reference sequence). CDR3 in DNA: TGTGCCTGGACCAATCGCCGGGGGCCTGGAAACACCATATATTTT. This encodes CAWTNRRGPGNTIYF.

The chain joins TRBV7-2 to TRBJ2-2; perhaps TRBD1 as D (5 bases). The CDR3 spans 15 residues. The V end lost 6 bases, the J end lost 3 bases, and 14 bases lay between the germline ends. CDR1 is SGHTA and CDR2 is FQGNSA in the germline V gene. The CDR3 DNA follows: TGTGCCAGCAGTTTTCGGCAGGGTGACACCGGGGAGCTGTTTTTT. Translated, it gives CASSFRQGDTGELFF.

This clonotype was seen many times. The genes are TRBV9 and TRBJ2-6; 8 positions match TRBD1. Germline assignment: CDR1 SGDLS and CDR2 YYNGEE. The CDR3 contains 16 residues. The J segment lost 2 bases and the V segment lost 1 base, leaving 2 bases of the junction unmatched. In DNA, the CDR3 is TGTGCCAGCAGCGTATCACAGGGGGCTGGGGCCAACGTCCTGACTTTC. Translating it yields CASSVSQGAGANVLTF.

Many counts were recorded for this clonotype. The chain has TRBV30 and TRBJ2-5; D is unclear. Trimming pared 3 bases from V and 2 bases from J, leaving 4 bases between. The CDR3 consists of 11 residues. Germline values: CDR1 GTSNPN, CDR2 SVGIG (reference sequence). The CDR3 DNA follows: TGTGCCTGGAGGGGACAAGAGACCCAGTACTTC. Amino acid sequence: CAWRGQETQYF.

This clonotype was seen repeatedly, ten times or more. The V and J genes are TRBV20-1 and TRBJ2-7, with 12 nucleotides matching TRBD2. The germline V gene encodes CDR1 DFQATT and CDR2 SNEGSKA (reference sequence). V lost 5 bases to trimming and J lost 1 base; unmatched junction nucleotides: 9. This CDR3 spans 16 amino acids. Written as DNA, the CDR3 is TGCAGTGCTTTCGGGACTAGCGGGCACCTATCCTACGAGCAGTACTTC. Translating gives CSAFGTSGHLSYEQYF.

This chain connects TRBV6-1 to TRBJ1-2, with D possibly TRBD1 on 5 matching bases. The CDR3 covers 15 residues. The germline V gene has CDR1 MNHNS and CDR2 SASEGT. Trimming removed 6 bases at V and 0 bases at J, with 14 bases between. The CDR3 coding sequence is TGTGCCAGCAGGATGGGACGTTCAGCTAACTATGGCTACACCTTC. Encoded protein: CASRMGRSANYGYTF.

This clonotype appeared many times. The rearrangement uses TRBV11-1 and TRBJ2-7; 16 bases map to TRBD2. J gave up 5 bases and V 5 bases, and 15 bases lay outside the gene matches. The CDR3 extends over 19 amino acids. CDR1 is SGHAT, CDR2 FQDESV, per germline (reference sequence). CDR3 DNA sequence: TGTGCCAGCAGCCCTGCTCTGGGACTAGCGGGAGGGCCTTCCCACGAGCAGTACTTC. Its translation is CASSPALGLAGGPSHEQYF.

This clonotype was counted between two and nine times. The genes are TRBV19 and TRBJ1-3; perhaps TRBD1 as D (6 bases). V lost 5 bases and J 3 bases, leaving 17 bases between the germline ends. CDR3 length: 16 amino acids. From germline, CDR1 is LNHDA and CDR2 SQIVND (reference sequence). For the CDR3, the DNA is TGTGCCAGTAGTCATCGGGGGCAGCGAAATGGAAACACCATATATTTT. Protein product: CASSHRGQRNGNTIYF.

This clonotype came up a few times. V is TRBV6-2 or TRBV6-3 and J is TRBJ2-2; TRBD2 might be the D (5 bases). Between the trimmed V and J ends, which lost 0 bases and 0 bases, there was a span of 14 bases. From germline, CDR1 is MNHEY and CDR2 SVGEGT. This CDR3 has 18 residues. CDR3 residues: CASSYSGEAAPNTGELFF. The DNA for the CDR3 is TGTGCCAGCAGTTACTCTGGGGAAGCGGCTCCGAACACCGGGGAGCTGTTTTTT.

This clonotype was observed many times. The germline gene is not matched at one end of the junction; a read error may be the cause. J is TRBJ2-7 and V is TRBV18; 10 bases are shared with TRBD2. The CDR3 extends over 13 amino acids. Germline-derived CDR1 and CDR2 are KGHSH and LQKENI. In DNA, the CDR3 is TGCGCCAGCAGCCCTAGCGGGAGATACGAGCAGTACTTC. It yields the protein CASSPSGRYEQYF.

The sample holds many counts of this clonotype. This chain's CDR3 is CASSLLTGGEGTQYF. The CDR3 DNA is TGTGCCAGCAGCCTGCTGACAGGGGGGGAAGGTACGCAGTATTTT. The J gene is TRBJ2-3, the V gene TRBV12-3 or TRBV12-4; 9 bases align to TRBD1. V shed 6 bases, J shed 8 bases, and the junction held 12 bases outside the gene matches. The CDR3 consists of 15 residues.

Many counts were recorded for this clonotype. The CDR3 reads CASSYDALNQPQHF. The CDR3 bases are TGCGCCAGCAGTTACGACGCCCTCAATCAGCCCCAGCATTTT. The V gene is TRBV5-1, the J gene TRBJ1-5; D gene unclear. The length of the CDR3 is 14 residues. Trimming cost V 5 bases and J 3 bases, with 12 bases left between them. Germline values: CDR1 SGHRS, CDR2 YFSETQ.

This clonotype came up many times. The chain links TRBV9 to TRBJ1-1; D is uncertain. V lost 3 bases and J lost 3, with 6 bases in between. Per germline, CDR1 SGDLS and CDR2 YYNGEE. This CDR3 comprises 12 residues. CDR3 sequence: CASSAWDTEAFF. CDR3 coding DNA: TGTGCCAGCAGCGCCTGGGACACTGAAGCTTTCTTT. Variable domain in full (rest from reference TRBV9 and TRBJ1-1): DSGVTQTPKHLITATGQRVTLRCSPRSGDLSVYWYQQSLDQGLQFLIQYYNGEERAKGNILERFSAQQFPDLHSELNLSSLELGDSALYFCASSAWDTEAFFGQGTRLTVV.

This clonotype was seen many times. The chain employs TRBV9 and TRBJ1-1, with no clear D. Trimming took off 1 base at V and 4 bases at J, with 8 bases between the two ends. The CDR3 is 13 amino acids. CDR1 and CDR2 from the germline V gene are SGDLS and YYNGEE. CDR3 region: CASSVRVGTEAFF. CDR3 bases: TGTGCCAGCAGCGTAAGGGTGGGCACTGAAGCTTTCTTT.

This clonotype occurred many times. This chain uses TRBV12-5 with TRBJ2-2; D is possibly TRBD1 or TRBD2 (5 bases each). The V end lost 4 bases, the J end lost 5 bases, and 5 bases lay between the germline ends. In germline, CDR1 is LGHNT, CDR2 FRNRAP. The CDR3 has 12 residues. CDR3 sequence reads: CASGWGTGELFF. Here the CDR3 DNA reads TGTGCTAGTGGTTGGGGGACCGGGGAGCTGTTTTTT.

This clonotype was observed many times. The chain carries TRBV24-1 and TRBJ2-5; no reliable D call. V lost 7 bases and J lost 3, with 11 bases in between. This CDR3 is built from 13 residues. The germline CDR1 and CDR2 sequences are KGHDR and SFDVKD. The CDR3 loop reads CATSRGGKETQYF. The CDR3 nucleotides read TGTGCCACCAGCCGAGGTGGTAAAGAGACCCAGTACTTC.

This clonotype was recorded many times. The rearrangement uses TRBV5-1 and TRBJ1-1; 11 bases align to TRBD1. The CDR3 sequence is 15 residues long. V lost 1 base, J lost 4 bases, and 3 bases stayed unmatched. Per germline, CDR1 SGHRS and CDR2 YFSETQ. CDR3 amino acids: CASSLSGTGGTEAFF. The CDR3 DNA follows: TGCGCCAGCAGCTTGTCCGGGACAGGGGGCACTGAAGCTTTCTTT.

This clonotype was found many times. The V and J genes are TRBV29-1 and TRBJ1-1; D remains unclear. Trimming stripped 3 bases from V and 0 bases from J, with 8 bases between. The germline CDR1 and CDR2 sequences are SQVTM and ANQGSEA. This CDR3 is built from 13 residues. CDR3 sequence (DNA): TGCAGCGTTGATGGCAGTGTGAACACTGAAGCTTTCTTT. Protein: CSVDGSVNTEAFF.

This chain connects TRBV15 to TRBJ1-1, with D perhaps matching TRBD1 (5 bases). The CDR3 consists of 15 residues. From germline, CDR1 is LNHNV and CDR2 YYDKDF (reference sequence). Between the trimmed V and J ends, which lost 1 base and 2 bases, there was a span of 11 bases. This chain's CDR3 is CATSRGSGGNTEAFF. In DNA form, the CDR3 reads TGTGCCACCAGCAGAGGATCCGGGGGTAACACTGAAGCTTTCTTT.

For this clonotype: With a much larger clone just one base away, this may be a read error. The gene calls are TRBV12-5 and TRBJ1-5; D is unresolved. This CDR3 has 13 amino acids. V was pared by 4 bases and J by 4 bases, with 8 bases between. Germline CDR1 LGHNT, CDR2 FRNRAP. The CDR3 bases are TGTGCTAGTGGTTCTGATCCTAATCAGCCCCAGCATTTT. It encodes CASGSDPNQPQHF.

Of note for this clonotype: Since a much larger clone is just one base distant, this may be a read error. The chain recombines TRBV19 with TRBJ1-5, with TRBD1 as a possible D gene (6 bases). This CDR3 spans 16 amino acids. Trimming stripped 7 bases from V and 3 bases from J, with 19 bases between. Germline CDR1 reads LNHDA; CDR2 reads SQIVND (reference sequence). CDR3 in DNA: TGTGCCAGTATCCCCGGGAGTCAGGGGAACAATCAGCCCCAGCATTTT. It is translated as CASIPGSQGNNQPQHF.